The text below deals with one T cell receptor beta chain. What it recognizes is unknown. An end of the junction does not agree with germline; a read error may underlie this. The sample belongs to a study of cytomegalovirus exposure and HLA in healthy donors. Study-level information: Among the roughly 400 genotyped donors, 70% to 85% were placed in the Caucasian-associated ancestry cluster.

It was with 60 Vbeta and 13 Jbeta primers that the PCR ran. Sequencing used immunoSEQ multiplex PCR; TCRdb keeps in-frame clones, though not all of them. The repertoire table contains 120,000 to 150,000 clones. The V gene's germline CDR1 is LNHDA and CDR2 SQIVND (reference sequence). This CDR3 comprises 13 residues. Broader study findings: In a later analysis, about 17,000 TCR beta sequences were associated with HLA alleles at 0.05 false discovery rate. As was reported, the HLA-A and HLA-B alleles of most subjects were accurately predicted from TCR beta sequences. About 87% or about 30% of the time was how often most TCR beta V segments were productive, according to an earlier analysis.

The sample consisted of PBMCs. This chain links TRBV19 with TRBJ1-5, with 9 bases aligning to TRBD1. The TCR sequence derives from a young woman in good health and CMV-seronegative. CDR3 in amino acids: CASRGTGQQLQHF. The CDR3 DNA reads as TGTGCCAGTAGGGGGACAGGGCAGCAGCTCCAGCATTTT.